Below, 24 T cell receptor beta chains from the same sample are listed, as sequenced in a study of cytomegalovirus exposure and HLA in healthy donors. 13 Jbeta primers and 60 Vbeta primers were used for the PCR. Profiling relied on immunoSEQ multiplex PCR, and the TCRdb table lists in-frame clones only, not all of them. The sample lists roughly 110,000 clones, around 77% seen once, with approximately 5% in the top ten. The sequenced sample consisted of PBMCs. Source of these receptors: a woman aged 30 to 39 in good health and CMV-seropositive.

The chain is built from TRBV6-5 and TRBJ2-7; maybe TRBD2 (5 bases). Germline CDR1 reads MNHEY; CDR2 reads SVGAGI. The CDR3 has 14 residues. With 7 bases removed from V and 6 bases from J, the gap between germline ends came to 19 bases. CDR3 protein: CASKLGHSRAEQYF. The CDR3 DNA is TGTGCCAGCAAATTGGGCCACTCGAGGGCCGAGCAGTACTTC.

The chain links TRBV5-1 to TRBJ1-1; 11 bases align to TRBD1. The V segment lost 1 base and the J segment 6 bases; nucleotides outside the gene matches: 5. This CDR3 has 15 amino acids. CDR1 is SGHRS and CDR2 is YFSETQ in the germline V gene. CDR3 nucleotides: TGCGCCAGCAGCTTGCAGCCGGGACAGGGGGCTGAAGCTTTCTTT. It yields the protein CASSLQPGQGAEAFF.

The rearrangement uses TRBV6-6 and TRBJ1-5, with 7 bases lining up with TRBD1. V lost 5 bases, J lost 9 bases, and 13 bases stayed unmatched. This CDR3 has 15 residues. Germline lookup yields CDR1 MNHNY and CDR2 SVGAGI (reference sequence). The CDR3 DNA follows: TGTGCCAGCAGTCATGGACAGGTGGTCCTCGGGCCCCAGCATTTT. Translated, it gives CASSHGQVVLGPQHF.

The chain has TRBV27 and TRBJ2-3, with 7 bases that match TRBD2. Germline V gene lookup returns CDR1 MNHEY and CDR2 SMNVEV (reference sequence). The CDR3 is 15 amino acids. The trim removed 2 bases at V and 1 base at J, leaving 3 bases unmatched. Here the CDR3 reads CASSLAGDGTDTQYF. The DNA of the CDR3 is TGTGCCAGCAGTTTAGCGGGAGATGGCACAGATACGCAGTATTTT.

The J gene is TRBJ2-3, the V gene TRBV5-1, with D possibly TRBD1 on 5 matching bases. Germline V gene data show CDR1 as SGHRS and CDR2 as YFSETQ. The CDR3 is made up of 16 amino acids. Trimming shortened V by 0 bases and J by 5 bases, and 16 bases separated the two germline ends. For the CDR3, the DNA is TGCGCCAGCAGCTTGGCCTCAGGGTTGATGATAGATACGCAGTATTTT. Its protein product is CASSLASGLMIDTQYF.

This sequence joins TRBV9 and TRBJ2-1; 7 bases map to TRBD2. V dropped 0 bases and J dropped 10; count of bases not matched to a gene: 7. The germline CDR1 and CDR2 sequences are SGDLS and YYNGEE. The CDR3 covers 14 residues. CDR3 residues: CASSVAGEGYEQFF. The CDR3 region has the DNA TGTGCCAGCAGCGTAGCGGGGGAGGGGTACGAGCAGTTCTTC. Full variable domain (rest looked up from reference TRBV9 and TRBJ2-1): DSGVTQTPKHLITATGQRVTLRCSPRSGDLSVYWYQQSLDQGLQFLIQYYNGEERAKGNILERFSAQQFPDLHSELNLSSLELGDSALYFCASSVAGEGYEQFFGPGTRLTVL.

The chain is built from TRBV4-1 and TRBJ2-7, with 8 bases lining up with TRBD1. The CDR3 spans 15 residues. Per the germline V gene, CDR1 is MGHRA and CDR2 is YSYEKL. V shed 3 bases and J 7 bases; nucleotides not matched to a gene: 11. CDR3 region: CASSHPGTGQREQYF. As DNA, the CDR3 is TGCGCCAGCAGCCATCCCGGGACAGGCCAGAGGGAGCAGTACTTC.

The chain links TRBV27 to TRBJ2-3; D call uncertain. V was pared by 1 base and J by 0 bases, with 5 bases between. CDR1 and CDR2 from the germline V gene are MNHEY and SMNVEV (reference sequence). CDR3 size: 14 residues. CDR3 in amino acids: CASSLLSSTDTQYF. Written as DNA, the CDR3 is TGTGCCAGCAGTTTATTATCTAGCACAGATACGCAGTATTTT.

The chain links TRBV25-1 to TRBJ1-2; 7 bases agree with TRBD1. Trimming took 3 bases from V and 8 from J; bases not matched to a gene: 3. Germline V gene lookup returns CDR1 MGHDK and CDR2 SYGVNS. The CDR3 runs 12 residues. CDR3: CASSDRGWGYTF. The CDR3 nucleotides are TGTGCCAGCAGTGACAGGGGGTGGGGCTACACCTTC.

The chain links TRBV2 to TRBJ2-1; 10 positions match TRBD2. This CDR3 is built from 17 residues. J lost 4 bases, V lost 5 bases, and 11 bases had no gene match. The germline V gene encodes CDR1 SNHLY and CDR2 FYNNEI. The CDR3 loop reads CASSFIATSGAYNEQFF. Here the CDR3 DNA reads TGTGCCAGCAGTTTTATAGCCACTAGCGGGGCTTACAATGAGCAGTTCTTC.

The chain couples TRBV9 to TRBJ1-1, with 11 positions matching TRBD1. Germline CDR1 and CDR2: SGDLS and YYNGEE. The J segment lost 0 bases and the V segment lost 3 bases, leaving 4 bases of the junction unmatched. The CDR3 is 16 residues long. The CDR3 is CASSGGQGDMNTEAFF. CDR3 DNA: TGTGCCAGCAGCGGGGGACAGGGGGATATGAACACTGAAGCTTTCTTT.

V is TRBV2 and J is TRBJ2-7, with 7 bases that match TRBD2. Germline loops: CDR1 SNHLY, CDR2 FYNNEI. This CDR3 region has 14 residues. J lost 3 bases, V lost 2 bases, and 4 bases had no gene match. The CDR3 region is CASSELADNYEQYF. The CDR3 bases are TGTGCCAGCAGTGAACTAGCGGATAACTACGAGCAGTACTTC. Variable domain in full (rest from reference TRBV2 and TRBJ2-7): EPEVTQTPSHQVTQMGQEVILRCVPISNHLYFYWYRQILGQKVEFLVSFYNNEISEKSEIFDDQFSVERPDGSNFTLKIRSTKLEDSAMYFCASSELADNYEQYFGPGTRLTVT.

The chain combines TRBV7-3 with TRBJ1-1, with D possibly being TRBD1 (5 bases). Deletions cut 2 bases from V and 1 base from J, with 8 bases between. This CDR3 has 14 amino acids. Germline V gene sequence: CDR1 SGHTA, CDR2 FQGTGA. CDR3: CASSLDGGNTEAFF. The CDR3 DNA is TGTGCCAGCAGCTTAGACGGGGGGAACACTGAAGCTTTCTTT.

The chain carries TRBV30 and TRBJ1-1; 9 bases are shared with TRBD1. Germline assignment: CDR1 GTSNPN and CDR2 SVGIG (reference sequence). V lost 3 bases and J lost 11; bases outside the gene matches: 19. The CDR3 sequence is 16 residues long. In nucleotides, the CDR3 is TGTGCCTGGAGCCACGCAGGCACCCAACAGGGGGCGGTCGCTTTCTTT. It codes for CAWSHAGTQQGAVAFF.

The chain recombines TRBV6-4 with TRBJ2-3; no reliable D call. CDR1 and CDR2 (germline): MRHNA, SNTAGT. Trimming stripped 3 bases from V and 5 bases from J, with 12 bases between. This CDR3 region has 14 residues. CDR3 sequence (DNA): TGTGCCAGCAGTGATCCGACTCTAGGAGATACGCAGTATTTT. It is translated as CASSDPTLGDTQYF.

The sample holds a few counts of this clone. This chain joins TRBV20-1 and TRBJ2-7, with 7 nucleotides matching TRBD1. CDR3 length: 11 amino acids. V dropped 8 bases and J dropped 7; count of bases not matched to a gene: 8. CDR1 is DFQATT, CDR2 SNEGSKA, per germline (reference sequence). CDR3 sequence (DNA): TGCAGTATTGACAGGGCCGGAGAGCAGTACTTC. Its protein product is CSIDRAGEQYF.

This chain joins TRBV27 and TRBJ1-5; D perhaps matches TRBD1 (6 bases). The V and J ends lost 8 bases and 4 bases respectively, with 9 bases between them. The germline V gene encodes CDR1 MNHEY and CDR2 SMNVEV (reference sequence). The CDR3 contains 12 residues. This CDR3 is CASGTSNQPQHF. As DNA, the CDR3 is TGTGCCAGCGGGACATCGAATCAGCCCCAGCATTTT.

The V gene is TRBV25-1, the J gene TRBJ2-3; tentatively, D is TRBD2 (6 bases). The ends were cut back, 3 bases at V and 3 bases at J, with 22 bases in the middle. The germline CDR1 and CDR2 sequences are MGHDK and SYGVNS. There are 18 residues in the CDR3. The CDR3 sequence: CASSDRGSGRGGTDTQYF. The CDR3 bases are TGTGCCAGCAGTGACCGGGGCTCAGGACGAGGAGGGACAGATACGCAGTATTTT.

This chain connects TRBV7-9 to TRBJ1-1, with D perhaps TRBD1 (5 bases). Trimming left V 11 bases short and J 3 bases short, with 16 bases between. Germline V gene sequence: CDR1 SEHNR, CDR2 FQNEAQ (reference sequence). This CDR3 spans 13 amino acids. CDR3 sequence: CAGGTVGDTEAFF. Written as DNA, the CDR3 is TGTGCCGGAGGGACGGTGGGCGACACTGAAGCTTTCTTT.

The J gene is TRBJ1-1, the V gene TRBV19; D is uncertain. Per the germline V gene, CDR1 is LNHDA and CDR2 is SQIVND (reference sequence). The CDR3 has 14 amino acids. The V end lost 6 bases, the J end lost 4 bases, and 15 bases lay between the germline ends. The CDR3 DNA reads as TGTGCCAGTAGCAACCTCGCCTTTAGCACTGAAGCTTTCTTT. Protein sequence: CASSNLAFSTEAFF.

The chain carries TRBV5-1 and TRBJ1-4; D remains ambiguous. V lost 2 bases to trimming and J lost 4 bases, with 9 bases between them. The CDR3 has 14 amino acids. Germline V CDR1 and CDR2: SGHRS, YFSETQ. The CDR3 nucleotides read TGCGCCAGCAGCTTTGAGTCTGGTAATGAAAAACTGTTTTTT. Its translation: CASSFESGNEKLFF.

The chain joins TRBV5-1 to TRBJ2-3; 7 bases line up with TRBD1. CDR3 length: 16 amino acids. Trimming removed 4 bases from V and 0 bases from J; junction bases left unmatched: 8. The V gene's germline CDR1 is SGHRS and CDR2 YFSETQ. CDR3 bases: TGCGCCAGCAGCAGGGGACAGTACTCGAGCACAGATACGCAGTATTTT. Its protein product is CASSRGQYSSTDTQYF.

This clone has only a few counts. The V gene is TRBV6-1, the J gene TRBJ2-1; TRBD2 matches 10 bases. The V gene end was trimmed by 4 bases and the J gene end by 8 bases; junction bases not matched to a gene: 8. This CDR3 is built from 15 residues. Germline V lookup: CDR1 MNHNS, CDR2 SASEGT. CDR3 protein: CASSVLAGVLDEQFF. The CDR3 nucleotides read TGTGCCAGCAGTGTTCTAGCGGGAGTTTTAGATGAGCAGTTCTTC.

The CDR3, as DNA: TGTGCCAGCAGCCTTAGCAGGGCTGGAAACACCATATATTTT. It specifies CASSLSRAGNTIYF. V is TRBV7-8 and J is TRBJ1-3; D possibly corresponds to TRBD1 (5 bases). CDR1 is SGHVS, CDR2 FQNEAQ, per germline. V gave up 5 bases and J gave up 2 bases, with 10 bases separating them. The CDR3 loop spans 14 amino acids. Full variable domain (missing parts from reference TRBV7-8 and TRBJ1-3): GAGVSQSPRYKVAKRGQDVALRCDPISGHVSLFWYQQALGQGPEFLTYFQNEAQLDKSGLPSDRFFAERPEGSVSTLKIQRTQQEDSAVYLCASSLSRAGNTIYFGEGSWLTVV.